The 16 T cell receptor beta chains reported below all come from one sample, sequenced in a study of blood T cell repertoires in COVID-19. The assay was immunoSEQ multiplex PCR, and TCRdb's table has in-frame clones only and misses some. The sample records 120,000 to 150,000 clones, 80% to 90% being singletons. The sample comprised peripheral blood. Receptors were obtained from a man in his forties or fifties who had recovered from COVID-19.

The V call is TRBV6-5, the J call TRBJ2-7; 7 nucleotides line up with TRBD1. The CDR3 totals 14 residues. From germline, CDR1 is MNHEY and CDR2 SVGAGI. The ends lost 5 bases at V and 2 bases at J; junction bases unmatched: 6. CDR3 residues: CASSRDSLAYEQYF. As DNA, the CDR3 is TGTGCCAGCAGTAGGGACAGCCTGGCCTACGAGCAGTACTTC.

This clone turned up a few times. The CDR3 DNA reads TGTGCCAGCTCACCTCAAACTAACACCGGGGAGCTGTTTTTT. It codes for CASSPQTNTGELFF. The J gene is TRBJ2-2, the V gene TRBV18; D is unresolved. The CDR3 has 14 residues. V was pared by 3 bases and J by 2 bases, with 7 bases between. CDR1 and CDR2 (germline): KGHSH, LQKENI.

The sample holds one count of this clone. The CDR3 reads CASSHSGGASYNEQFF. The CDR3 DNA reads as TGTGCCAGCAGCCATAGCGGGGGGGCCTCCTACAATGAGCAGTTCTTC. The chain joins TRBV5-4 to TRBJ2-1, with TRBD2 matching over 11 bases. This CDR3 has 16 residues. With 4 bases clipped from V and 0 bases from J, the junction kept 3 bases outside the gene matches. Germline CDR1 SGHNT, CDR2 YYREEE (reference sequence).

This chain joins TRBV29-1 and TRBJ2-7, with D possibly TRBD1 on 5 matching bases. V was shortened by 7 bases and J by 4 bases, with 11 bases between the two germline ends. Germline V CDR1 and CDR2: SQVTM, ANQGSEA. The CDR3 contains 11 residues. CDR3 in amino acids: CSARAGYEQYF. The CDR3 DNA reads as TGCAGCGCAAGGGCAGGGTACGAGCAGTACTTC.

This clone was observed once. J is TRBJ1-1 and V is TRBV5-1, with D possibly matching TRBD1 (6 bases). The germline V gene has CDR1 SGHRS and CDR2 YFSETQ. The CDR3 runs 15 residues. V was clipped by 4 bases and J by 2 bases, with 15 bases between them. Here the CDR3 reads CASSMDPGVNTEAFF. CDR3 sequence (DNA): TGCGCCAGCAGCATGGACCCAGGGGTAAACACTGAAGCTTTCTTT.

The genes are TRBV23-1 and TRBJ2-1; D possibly corresponds to TRBD1 (6 bases). TRBV23-1 qualifies as an ORF whose function is uncertain. The CDR3 is made up of 16 amino acids. V gave up 3 bases and J gave up 10 bases, with 22 bases separating them. The CDR3 sequence: CASSQVPTGPSLEQFF. The CDR3 DNA reads as TGCGCCAGCAGTCAGGTTCCTACAGGGCCGTCGTTGGAGCAGTTCTTC.

The chain couples TRBV19 to TRBJ1-1; weak D call: TRBD1 (5 bases). V dropped 7 bases and J dropped 3 bases, with 24 bases sitting between them. The V gene's germline CDR1 is LNHDA and CDR2 SQIVND (reference sequence). There are 17 residues in the CDR3. The CDR3 DNA is TGTGCCAGTACCCACCGTCAGGGAGGTATGGATGACACTGAAGCTTTCTTT. It is translated as CASTHRQGGMDDTEAFF.

The J gene is TRBJ1-1, the V gene TRBV6-5; D is uncertain. This CDR3 region has 13 residues. The V gene's germline CDR1 is MNHEY and CDR2 SVGAGI. V was trimmed by 8 bases and J by 1 base, leaving 11 bases between them. The CDR3 is CASQLEPNTEAFF. For the CDR3, the DNA is TGTGCCAGCCAATTGGAGCCGAACACTGAAGCTTTCTTT.

This sequence joins TRBV6-6 and TRBJ1-4; D remains ambiguous. CDR1 and CDR2 from the germline V gene are MNHNY and SVGAGI (reference sequence). CDR3 length: 13 amino acids. V dropped 2 bases and J dropped 8 bases, with 9 bases sitting between them. This CDR3 is CASSYGPGEKLFF. The DNA of the CDR3 is TGTGCCAGCAGTTACGGGCCGGGGGAAAAACTGTTTTTT.

This chain joins TRBV5-4 and TRBJ1-2, with TRBD1 matching over 7 bases. In germline, CDR1 is SGHNT, CDR2 YYREEE (reference sequence). The CDR3 contains 15 residues. Germline trimming cut 7 bases from V and 0 bases from J; bases unmatched to any gene: 9. This CDR3 is CASGVQGTANYGYTF. The CDR3 DNA sequence: TGTGCCAGCGGCGTTCAAGGGACAGCTAACTATGGCTACACCTTC.

V gene TRBV6-5 combines with J gene TRBJ2-1; 7 positions match TRBD2. The J segment lost 8 bases and the V segment lost 6 bases, leaving 4 bases of the junction unmatched. Germline CDR1 is MNHEY and CDR2 is SVGAGI. The CDR3 is 12 residues long. The CDR3 reads CASSPGGYEQFF. The CDR3, as DNA: TGTGCCAGCAGCCCGGGGGGTTATGAGCAGTTCTTC.

This clone has more than one count but fewer than ten. The CDR3 loop reads CASTRQGGAHEQYF. CDR3 DNA: TGTGCCAGCACCAGACAGGGTGGGGCACACGAGCAGTACTTC. The J gene is TRBJ2-7, the V gene TRBV6-5; 7 bases align to TRBD1. V gave up 7 bases and J gave up 5 bases; unmatched junction bases: 11. CDR1 MNHEY and CDR2 SVGAGI come from the germline V gene. The CDR3 totals 14 residues.

The V and J genes are TRBV10-2 and TRBJ1-6, with D hard to call. This CDR3 has 15 amino acids. V lost 5 bases, J lost 4 bases, and 12 bases lay in between. Germline CDR1 reads WSHSY; CDR2 reads SAAADI. The CDR3 sequence is CASSRRDGYNSPLHF. The CDR3 DNA follows: TGCGCCAGCAGTAGGAGAGACGGTTATAATTCACCCCTCCACTTT.

The table lists this clone with a count of one. This chain uses TRBV19 with TRBJ2-1; no clear D gene. The germline V gene encodes CDR1 LNHDA and CDR2 SQIVND (reference sequence). The V gene lost 1 base and the J gene lost 0 bases, with 7 bases spanning the gap. The CDR3 runs 15 residues. Here the CDR3 DNA reads TGTGCCAGTAGTATAGCGTCGAGCTCCTACAATGAGCAGTTCTTC. This gives the protein CASSIASSSYNEQFF. Full variable domain (outside the CDR3, taken from reference TRBV19 and TRBJ2-1): DGGITQSPKYLFRKEGQNVTLSCEQNLNHDAMYWYRQDPGQGLRLIYYSQIVNDFQKGDIAEGYSVSREKKESFPLTVTSAQKNPTAFYLCASSIASSSYNEQFFGPGTRLTVL.

The chain uses TRBV12-3 or TRBV12-4 and TRBJ2-7; D not resolved. The CDR3 totals 12 residues. The V end lost 7 bases, the J end lost 3 bases, and 10 bases lay between the germline ends. CDR3 sequence (DNA): TGTGCCAGCACTAGAACGCACTACGAGCAGTACTTC. It encodes CASTRTHYEQYF.

This clone has only one observation. V usage is TRBV14 and J usage is TRBJ2-5, with D unresolved. The CDR3 has 14 residues. Trimming removed 4 bases at V and 2 bases at J, with 11 bases between. Germline assignment: CDR1 SGHDN and CDR2 FVKESK. The CDR3: CASSRASWQETQYF. In nucleotides, the CDR3 is TGTGCCAGCAGCCGCGCCTCATGGCAAGAGACCCAGTACTTC.